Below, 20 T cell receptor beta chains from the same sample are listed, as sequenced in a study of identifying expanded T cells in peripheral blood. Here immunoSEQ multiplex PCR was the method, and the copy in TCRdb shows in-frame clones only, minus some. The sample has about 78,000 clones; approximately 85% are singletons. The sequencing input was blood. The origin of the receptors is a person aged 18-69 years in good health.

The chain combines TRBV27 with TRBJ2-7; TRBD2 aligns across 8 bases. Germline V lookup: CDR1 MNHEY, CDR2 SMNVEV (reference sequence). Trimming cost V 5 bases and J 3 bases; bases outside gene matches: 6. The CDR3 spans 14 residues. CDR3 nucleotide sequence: TGTGCCAGCAGTCTCCTAGCGGGTTTCTACGAGCAGTACTTC. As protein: CASSLLAGFYEQYF.

This CDR3 reads CASRASSSDTQYF. The DNA for the CDR3 is TGTGCCAGCAGGGCTAGCAGTTCGGATACGCAGTATTTT. The chain combines TRBV28 with TRBJ2-3, with a weak D call TRBD2 (5 bases). Trimming shortened V by 6 bases and J by 6 bases, and 13 bases separated the two germline ends. Germline V lookup: CDR1 MDHEN, CDR2 SYDVKM. This CDR3 comprises 13 residues.

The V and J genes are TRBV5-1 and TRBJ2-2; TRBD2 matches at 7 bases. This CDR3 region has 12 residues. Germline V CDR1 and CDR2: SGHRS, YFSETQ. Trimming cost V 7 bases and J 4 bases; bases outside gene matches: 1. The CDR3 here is CASRGGTGELFF. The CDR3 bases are TGCGCCAGCCGCGGGGGCACCGGGGAGCTGTTTTTT. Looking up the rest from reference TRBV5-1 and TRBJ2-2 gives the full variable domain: KAGVTQTPRYLIKTRGQQVTLSCSPISGHRSVSWYQQTPGQGLQFLFEYFSETQRNKGNFPGRFSGRQFSNSRSEMNVSTLELGDSALYLCASRGGTGELFFGEGSRLTVL.

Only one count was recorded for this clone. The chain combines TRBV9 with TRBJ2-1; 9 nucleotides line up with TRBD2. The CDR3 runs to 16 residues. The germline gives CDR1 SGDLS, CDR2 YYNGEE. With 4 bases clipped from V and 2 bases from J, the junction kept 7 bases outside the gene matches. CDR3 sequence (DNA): TGTGCCAGCAGCCCCAGGACTAGCGCGACCTACAATGAGCAGTTCTTC. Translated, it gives CASSPRTSATYNEQFF.

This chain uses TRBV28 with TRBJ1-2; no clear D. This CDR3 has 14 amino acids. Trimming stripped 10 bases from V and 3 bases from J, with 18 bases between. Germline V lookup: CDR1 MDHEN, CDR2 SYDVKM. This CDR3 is CATKRLGGDYGYTF. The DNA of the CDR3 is TGTGCCACCAAAAGACTCGGTGGGGACTATGGCTACACCTTC.

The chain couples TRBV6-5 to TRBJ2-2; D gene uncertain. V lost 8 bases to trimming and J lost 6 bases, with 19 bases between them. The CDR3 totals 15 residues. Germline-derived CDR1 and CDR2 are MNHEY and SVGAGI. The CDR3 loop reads CASSGHRRLPGELFF. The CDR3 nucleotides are TGTGCCAGCTCCGGCCATAGACGACTTCCCGGGGAGCTGTTTTTT.

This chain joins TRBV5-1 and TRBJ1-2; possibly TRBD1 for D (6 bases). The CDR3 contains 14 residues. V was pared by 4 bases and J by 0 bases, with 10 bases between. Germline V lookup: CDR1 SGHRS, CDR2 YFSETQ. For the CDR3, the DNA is TGCGCCAGCAGCCCGCGACAGGCTAACTATGGCTACACCTTC. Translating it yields CASSPRQANYGYTF. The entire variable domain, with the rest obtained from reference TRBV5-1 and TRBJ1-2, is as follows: KAGVTQTPRYLIKTRGQQVTLSCSPISGHRSVSWYQQTPGQGLQFLFEYFSETQRNKGNFPGRFSGRQFSNSRSEMNVSTLELGDSALYLCASSPRQANYGYTFGSGTRLTVV.

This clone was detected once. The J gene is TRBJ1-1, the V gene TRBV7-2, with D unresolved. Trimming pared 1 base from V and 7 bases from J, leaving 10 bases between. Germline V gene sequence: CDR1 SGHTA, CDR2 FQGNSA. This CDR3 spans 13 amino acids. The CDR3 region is CASSLEQGGEAFF. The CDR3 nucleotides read TGTGCCAGCAGCTTAGAACAAGGCGGTGAAGCTTTCTTT.

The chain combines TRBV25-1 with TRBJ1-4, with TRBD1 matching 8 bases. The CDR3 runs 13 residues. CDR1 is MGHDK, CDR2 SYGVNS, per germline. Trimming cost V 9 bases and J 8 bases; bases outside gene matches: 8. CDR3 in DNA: TGTGCCAGACCCGGGACAGGTAACGAAAAACTGTTTTTT. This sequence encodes CARPGTGNEKLFF.

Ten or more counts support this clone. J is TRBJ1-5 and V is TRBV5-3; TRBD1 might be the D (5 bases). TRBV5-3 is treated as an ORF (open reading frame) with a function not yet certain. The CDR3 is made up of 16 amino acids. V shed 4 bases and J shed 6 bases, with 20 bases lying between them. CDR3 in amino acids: CARSKGLMMGTQPQHF. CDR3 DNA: TGTGCCAGAAGCAAGGGACTGATGATGGGTACTCAGCCCCAGCATTTT.

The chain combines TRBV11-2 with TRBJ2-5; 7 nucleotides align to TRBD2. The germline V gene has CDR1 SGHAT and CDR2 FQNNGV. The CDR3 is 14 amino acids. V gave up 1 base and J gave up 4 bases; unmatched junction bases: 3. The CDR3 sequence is CASSLAGGTETQYF. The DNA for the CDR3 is TGTGCCAGCAGCTTAGCCGGGGGGACAGAGACCCAGTACTTC.

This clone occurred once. The CDR3 DNA reads as TGTGCCAGCAGTGTTGAGACCCAGTACTTC. Translated: CASSVETQYF. The chain recombines TRBV2 with TRBJ2-5, with D unclear. There are 10 residues in the CDR3. V lost 4 bases, J lost 5 bases, and 2 bases lay in between. From germline, CDR1 is SNHLY and CDR2 FYNNEI. Full variable domain (outside the CDR3, taken from reference TRBV2 and TRBJ2-5): EPEVTQTPSHQVTQMGQEVILRCVPISNHLYFYWYRQILGQKVEFLVSFYNNEISEKSEIFDDQFSVERPDGSNFTLKIRSTKLEDSAMYFCASSVETQYFGPGTRLLVL.

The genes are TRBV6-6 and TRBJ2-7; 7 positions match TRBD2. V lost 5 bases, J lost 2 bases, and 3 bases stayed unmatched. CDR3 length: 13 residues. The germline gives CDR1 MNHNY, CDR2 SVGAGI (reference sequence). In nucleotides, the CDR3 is TGTGCCAGCAGTCACCGGGGGGCCTACGAGCAGTACTTC. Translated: CASSHRGAYEQYF.

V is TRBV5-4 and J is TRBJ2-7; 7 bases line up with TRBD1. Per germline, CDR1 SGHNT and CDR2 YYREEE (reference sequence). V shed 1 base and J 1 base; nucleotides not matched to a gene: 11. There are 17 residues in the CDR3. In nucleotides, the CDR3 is TGTGCCAGCAGCTTGTCCCCTTCGACAGGGATTTCCTACGAGCAGTACTTC. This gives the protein CASSLSPSTGISYEQYF. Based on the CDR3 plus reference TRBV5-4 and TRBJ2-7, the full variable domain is ETGVTQSPTHLIKTRGQQVTLRCSSQSGHNTVSWYQQALGQGPQFIFQYYREEENGRGNFPPRFSGLQFPNYSSELNVNALELDDSALYLCASSLSPSTGISYEQYFGPGTRLTVT.

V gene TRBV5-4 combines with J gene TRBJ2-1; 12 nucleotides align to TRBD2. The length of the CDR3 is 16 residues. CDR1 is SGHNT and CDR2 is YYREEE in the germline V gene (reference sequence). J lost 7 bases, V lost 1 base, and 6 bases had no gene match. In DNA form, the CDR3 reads TGTGCCAGCAGCTTGCCGCCTAGCGGGGGGGGAAATGAGCAGTTCTTC. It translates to CASSLPPSGGGNEQFF. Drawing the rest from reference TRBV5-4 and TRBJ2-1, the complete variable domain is ETGVTQSPTHLIKTRGQQVTLRCSSQSGHNTVSWYQQALGQGPQFIFQYYREEENGRGNFPPRFSGLQFPNYSSELNVNALELDDSALYLCASSLPPSGGGNEQFFGPGTRLTVL.

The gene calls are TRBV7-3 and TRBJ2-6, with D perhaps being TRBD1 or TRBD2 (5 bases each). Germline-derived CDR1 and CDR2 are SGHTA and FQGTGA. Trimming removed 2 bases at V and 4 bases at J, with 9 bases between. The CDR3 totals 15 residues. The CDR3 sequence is CASSLVGDGANVLTF. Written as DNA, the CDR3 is TGTGCCAGCAGCTTAGTAGGGGACGGGGCCAACGTCCTGACTTTC.

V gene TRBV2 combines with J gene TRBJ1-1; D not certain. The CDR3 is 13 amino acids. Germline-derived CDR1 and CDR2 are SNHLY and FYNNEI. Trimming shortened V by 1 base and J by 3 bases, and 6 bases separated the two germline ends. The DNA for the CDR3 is TGTGCCAGCAGTGAAGAAGGTTACACTGAAGCTTTCTTT. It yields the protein CASSEEGYTEAFF.

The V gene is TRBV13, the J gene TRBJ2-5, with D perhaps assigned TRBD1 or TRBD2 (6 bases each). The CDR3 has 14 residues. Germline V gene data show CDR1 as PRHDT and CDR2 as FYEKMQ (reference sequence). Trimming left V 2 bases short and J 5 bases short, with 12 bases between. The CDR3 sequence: CASSLRGRGETQYF. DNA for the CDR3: TGTGCCAGCAGCTTACGGGGGCGCGGCGAGACCCAGTACTTC.

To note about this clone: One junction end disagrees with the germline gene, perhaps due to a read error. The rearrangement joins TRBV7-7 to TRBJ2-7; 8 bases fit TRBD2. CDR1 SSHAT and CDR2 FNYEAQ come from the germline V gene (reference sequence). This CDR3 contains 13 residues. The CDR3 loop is CASSLVRGGEQYF. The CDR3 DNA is TGTGCTAGCAGCTTAGTTCGGGGGGGCGAGCAGTACTTC.

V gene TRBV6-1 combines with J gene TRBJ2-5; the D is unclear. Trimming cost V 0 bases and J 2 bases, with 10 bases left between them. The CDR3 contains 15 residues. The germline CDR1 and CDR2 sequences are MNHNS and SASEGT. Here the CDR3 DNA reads TGTGCCAGCAGTGAAGCCGTGGTGGGTCAAGAGACCCAGTACTTC. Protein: CASSEAVVGQETQYF.